A single sample gave rise to the 6 T cell receptor beta chains below, sequenced in a study of T cells in Graves' hyperthyroidism and ophthalmopathy (dated by TCRdb to between 2019 and 2020). The library came from multiplex PCR. For sequencing, an Illumina HiSeq 2000 was employed. The TCR beta CDR3 regions were amplified from RNA transcripts. The TCR CDR3 was subjected to a first round of RT-PCR using the HTBI primer set and the Qiagen OneStep RT-PCR kit. TCRdb took the public reads, trimmed them with fastp at Q25, ran MiXCR for clone calling and kept in-frame beta chains. Here each entry gathers all rows of one CDR3 protein and keeps the most common genes and DNA. This sample holds approximately 600,000 distinct CDR3 sequences; roughly 14% were observed only once. The top ten hold roughly 4.3% of the sample. Sample: blood. The receptors derive from a woman in her thirties or forties with Graves' ophthalmopathy.

The CDR3 reads CASSQSQGSGANVLTF. Written as DNA, the CDR3 is TGTGCCAGCAGCCAATCACAGGGCTCTGGGGCCAACGTCCTGACTTTC. The J gene is TRBJ2-6, the V gene TRBV4-2, with D possibly being TRBD1 (6 bases). V was shortened by 2 bases and J by 0 bases, with 8 bases between the two germline ends. The CDR3 has 16 residues. The V gene's germline CDR1 is LGHNA and CDR2 YNFKEQ.

In this sample, this clonotype turned up many times. This chain connects TRBV28 to TRBJ2-7, with D tentatively TRBD2 (6 bases). V dropped 3 bases and J dropped 1 base, with 10 bases sitting between them. Germline lookup yields CDR1 MDHEN and CDR2 SYDVKM. CDR3 length equals 14 residues. CDR3 DNA sequence: TGTGCCAGCAGTTTGCGGGGAGAATCCTACGAGCAGTACTTC. Protein sequence: CASSLRGESYEQYF.

Here the CDR3 DNA reads TGCAGCGTTGAACAGGGAGGATATGGCTACACCTTC. This encodes CSVEQGGYGYTF. V and J are TRBV29-1 and TRBJ1-2, with a possible D match to TRBD1 (5 bases). The V gene's germline CDR1 is SQVTM and CDR2 ANQGSEA. The V gene lost 2 bases and the J gene lost 5 bases, with 9 bases spanning the gap. This CDR3 contains 12 residues. The complete variable domain, with remaining parts taken from reference TRBV29-1 and TRBJ1-2, reads SAVISQKPSRDICQRGTSLTIQCQVDSQVTMMFWYRQQPGQSLTLIATANQGSEATYESGFVIDKFPISRPNLTFSTLTVSNMSPEDSSIYLCSVEQGGYGYTFGSGTRLTVV.

This clonotype was seen a single time. The chain links TRBV20-1 to TRBJ2-5; D possibly matches TRBD1 or TRBD2 (5 bases each). Germline V gives CDR1 DFQATT, CDR2 SNEGSKA (reference sequence). V was shortened by 1 base and J by 1 base, with 10 bases between the two germline ends. This CDR3 region has 14 residues. The CDR3 loop reads CSARALGAQETQYF. CDR3 nucleotides: TGCAGTGCTAGAGCCCTCGGGGCCCAAGAGACCCAGTACTTC.

The rearrangement joins TRBV27 to TRBJ1-2, with 7 bases that match TRBD1. Trimming removed 5 bases from V and 3 bases from J; junction bases left unmatched: 12. The length of the CDR3 is 16 residues. CDR1 and CDR2 from the germline V gene are MNHEY and SMNVEV (reference sequence). The DNA of the CDR3 is TGTGCCAGCAGTCTGAAATGGGACAGTAAATACTATGGCTACACCTTC. Amino acids: CASSLKWDSKYYGYTF.

In regard to this clonotype: Sequence at one end of the junction differs from germline and may be a read error. The chain has TRBV30 and TRBJ1-6; no clear D gene. CDR1 is GTSNPN, CDR2 SVGIG, per germline (reference sequence). The CDR3 has 15 amino acids. The CDR3 here is CAWTEEDLRNSSLHF. The CDR3 nucleotides read TGTGCCTGGACCGAGGAGGACCTCCGTAATTCATCCCTCCACTTT.